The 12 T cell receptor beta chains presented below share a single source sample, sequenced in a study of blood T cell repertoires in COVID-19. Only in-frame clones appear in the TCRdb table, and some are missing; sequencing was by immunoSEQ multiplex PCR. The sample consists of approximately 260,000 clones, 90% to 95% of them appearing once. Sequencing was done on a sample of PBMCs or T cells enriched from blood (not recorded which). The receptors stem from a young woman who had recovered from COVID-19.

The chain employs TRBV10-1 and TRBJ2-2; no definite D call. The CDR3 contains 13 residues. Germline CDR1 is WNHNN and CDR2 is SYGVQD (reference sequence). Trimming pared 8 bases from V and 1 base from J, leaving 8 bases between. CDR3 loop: CASSKLNTGELFF. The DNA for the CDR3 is TGCGCCAGCTCGAAACTGAACACCGGGGAGCTGTTTTTT.

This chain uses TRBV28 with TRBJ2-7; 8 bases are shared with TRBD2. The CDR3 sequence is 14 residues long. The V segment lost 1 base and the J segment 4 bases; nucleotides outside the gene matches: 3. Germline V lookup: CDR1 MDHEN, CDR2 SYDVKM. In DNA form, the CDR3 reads TGTGCCAGCAGTTTATCCGGGAGGGTTTACGAGCAGTACTTC. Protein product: CASSLSGRVYEQYF.

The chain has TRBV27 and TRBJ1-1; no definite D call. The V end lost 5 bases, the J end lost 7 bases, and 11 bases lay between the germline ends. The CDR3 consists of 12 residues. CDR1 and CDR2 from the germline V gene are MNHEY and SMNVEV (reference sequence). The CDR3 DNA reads TGTGCCAGCAGTCGCCCTTACGGTGAAGCTTTCTTT. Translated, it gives CASSRPYGEAFF.

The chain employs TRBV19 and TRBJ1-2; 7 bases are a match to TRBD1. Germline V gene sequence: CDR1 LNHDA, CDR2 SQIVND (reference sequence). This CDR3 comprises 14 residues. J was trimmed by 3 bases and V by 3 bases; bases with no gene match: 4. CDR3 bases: TGTGCCAGTAGTATGGGTACAGGGGACTATGGCTACACCTTC. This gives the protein CASSMGTGDYGYTF.

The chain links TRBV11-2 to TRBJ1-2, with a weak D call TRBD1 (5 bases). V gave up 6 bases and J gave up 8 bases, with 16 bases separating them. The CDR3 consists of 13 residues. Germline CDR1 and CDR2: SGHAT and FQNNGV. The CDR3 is CASSIIPQGGYTF. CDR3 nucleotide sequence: TGTGCCAGCAGTATAATCCCTCAGGGCGGCTACACCTTC. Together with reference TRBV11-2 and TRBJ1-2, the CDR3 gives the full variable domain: EAGVAQSPRYKIIEKRQSVAFWCNPISGHATLYWYQQILGQGPKLLIQFQNNGVVDDSQLPKDRFSAERLKGVDSTLKIQPAKLEDSAVYLCASSIIPQGGYTFGSGTRLTVV.

For the CDR3, the DNA is TGTGCCAGTAGTAAGGGAGGGGCTGGAAACACCATATATTTT. Its protein product is CASSKGGAGNTIYF. V gene TRBV19 combines with J gene TRBJ1-3, with a possible D match to TRBD1 (5 bases). Germline loops: CDR1 LNHDA, CDR2 SQIVND (reference sequence). The V and J ends lost 4 bases and 2 bases respectively, with 9 bases between them. The CDR3 contains 14 residues.

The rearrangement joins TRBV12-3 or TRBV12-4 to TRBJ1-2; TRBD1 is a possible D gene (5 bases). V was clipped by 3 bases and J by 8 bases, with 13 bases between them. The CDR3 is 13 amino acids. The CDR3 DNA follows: TGTGCCAGCAGTTTTGGGGGGGTTAACGGCTACACCTTC. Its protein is CASSFGGVNGYTF.

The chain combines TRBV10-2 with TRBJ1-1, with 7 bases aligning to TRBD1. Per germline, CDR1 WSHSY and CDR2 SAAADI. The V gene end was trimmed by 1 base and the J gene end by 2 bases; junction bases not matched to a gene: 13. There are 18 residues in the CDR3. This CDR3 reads CASSEYRTGRWGNTEAFF. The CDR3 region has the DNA TGCGCCAGCAGTGAGTACCGGACAGGTCGATGGGGAAACACTGAAGCTTTCTTT.

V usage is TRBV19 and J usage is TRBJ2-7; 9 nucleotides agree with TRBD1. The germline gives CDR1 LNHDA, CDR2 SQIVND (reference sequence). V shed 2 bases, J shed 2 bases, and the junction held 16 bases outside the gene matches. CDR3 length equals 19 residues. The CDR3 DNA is TGTGCCAGTAGTATAACCTCCGGGACAGGGCGAGTCCTAACCTACGAGCAGTACTTC. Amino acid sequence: CASSITSGTGRVLTYEQYF.

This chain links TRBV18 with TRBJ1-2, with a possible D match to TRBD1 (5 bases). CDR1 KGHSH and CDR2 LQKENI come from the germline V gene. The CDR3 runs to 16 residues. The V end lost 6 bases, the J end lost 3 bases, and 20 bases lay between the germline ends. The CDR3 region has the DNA TGTGCCAGCTCGGGGCTTTTAAGGCAGGGCGACTATGGCTACACCTTC. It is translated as CASSGLLRQGDYGYTF.

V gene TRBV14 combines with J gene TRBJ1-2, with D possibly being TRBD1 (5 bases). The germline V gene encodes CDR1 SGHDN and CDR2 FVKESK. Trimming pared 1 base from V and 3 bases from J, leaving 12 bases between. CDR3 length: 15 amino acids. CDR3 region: CASSQVWKGYYGYTF. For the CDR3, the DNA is TGTGCCAGCAGCCAAGTATGGAAGGGGTACTATGGCTACACCTTC.

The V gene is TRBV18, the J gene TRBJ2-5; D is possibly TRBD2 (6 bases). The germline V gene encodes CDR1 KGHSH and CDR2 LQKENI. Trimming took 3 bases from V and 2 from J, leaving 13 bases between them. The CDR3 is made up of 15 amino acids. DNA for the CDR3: TGTGCCAGCTCACCTGGGAGGATGATACAAGAGACCCAGTACTTC. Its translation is CASSPGRMIQETQYF.